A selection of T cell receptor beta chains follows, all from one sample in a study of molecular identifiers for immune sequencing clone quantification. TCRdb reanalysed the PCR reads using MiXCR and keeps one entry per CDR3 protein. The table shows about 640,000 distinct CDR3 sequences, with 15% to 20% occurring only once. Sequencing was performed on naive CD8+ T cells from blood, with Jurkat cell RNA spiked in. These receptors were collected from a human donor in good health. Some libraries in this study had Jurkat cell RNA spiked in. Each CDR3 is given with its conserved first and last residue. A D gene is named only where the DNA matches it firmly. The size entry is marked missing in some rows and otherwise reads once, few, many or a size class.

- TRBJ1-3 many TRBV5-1 CASSLDGISGNTIYF TGCGCCAGCAGCTTGGACGGGATCTCTGGAAACACCATATATTTT
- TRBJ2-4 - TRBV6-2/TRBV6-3 CASSKGQGSGPKNIQYF TGTGCCAGCAGTAAGGGCCAGGGGTCGGGGCCCAAAAACATTCAGTACTTC
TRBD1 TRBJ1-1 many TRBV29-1 CSAIGQGGYTEAFF TGCAGCGCGATAGGACAGGGGGGATACACTGAAGCTTTCTTT
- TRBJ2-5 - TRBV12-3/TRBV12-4 CASSLGGAPQETQYF TGTGCCAGCAGTTTAGGGGGGGCCCCACAAGAGACCCAGTACTTC
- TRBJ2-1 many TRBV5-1 CASSLVIRVPEQFF TGCGCCAGCAGCTTGGTCATTCGGGTACCTGAGCAGTTCTTC
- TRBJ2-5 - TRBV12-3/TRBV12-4 CASSELYRATSNPQYF TGTGCCAGCAGTGAACTGTACAGGGCCACTTCAAACCCCCAGTACTTC
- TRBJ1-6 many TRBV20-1 CSARDLRGPLIALHF TGCAGTGCTAGAGATTTGAGGGGACCCCTCATAGCCCTCCACTTT
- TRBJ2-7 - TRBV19 CASSLGISGSYEQYF TGTGCCAGTAGTCTGGGAATCAGCGGCTCCTACGAGCAGTACTTC
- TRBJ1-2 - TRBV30 CAWSVTLGQPYGYTF TGTGCCTGGAGTGTAACGTTAGGACAGCCTTATGGCTACACCTTC
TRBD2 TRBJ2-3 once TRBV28 CVNSFEAGFRYF TGTGTCAACAGTTTCGAAGCGGGATTTCGGTATTTT
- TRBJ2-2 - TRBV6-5 CASTPDIDTGELFF TGTGCCAGCACCCCGGACATAGACACCGGGGAGCTGTTTTTT
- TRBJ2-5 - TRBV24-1 CATMGDEETQYF TGTGCCACCATGGGGGATGAAGAGACCCAGTACTTC
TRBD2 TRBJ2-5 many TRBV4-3 CASSQDYLGAGETQYF TGCGCCAGCAGCCAAGATTATCTGGGAGCGGGGGAGACCCAGTACTTC
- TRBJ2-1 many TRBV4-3 CASSQDRGNYNEQFF TGCGCCAGCAGCCAAGATCGGGGGAACTACAATGAGCAGTTCTTC
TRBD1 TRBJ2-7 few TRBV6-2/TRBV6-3 CASSYFPGDRGAYEQYF TGTGCCAGCAGTTACTTCCCCGGGGACAGGGGGGCCTACGAGCAGTACTTC
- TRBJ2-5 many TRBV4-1 CASSQVEGLQETQYF TGCGCCAGCAGCCAAGTGGAGGGGCTACAAGAGACCCAGTACTTC
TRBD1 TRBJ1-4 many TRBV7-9 CASSLKPGQGAEKLFF TGTGCCAGCAGCCTTAAACCGGGACAGGGGGCTGAAAAACTGTTTTTT
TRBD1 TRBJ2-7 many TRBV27 CASGLTGTGHDEQYF TGTGCCAGCGGATTGACCGGGACAGGGCACGACGAGCAGTACTTC
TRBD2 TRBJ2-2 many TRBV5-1 CASSPSSGRTDTGELFF TGCGCCAGCAGCCCGTCCAGCGGGAGGACGGACACCGGGGAGCTGTTTTTT
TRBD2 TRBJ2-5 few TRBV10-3 CAISGASGGQETQYF TGTGCCATCAGTGGGGCTAGCGGGGGACAAGAGACCCAGTACTTC
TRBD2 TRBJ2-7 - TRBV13 CASSPVGLAVYEPYF TGTGCCAGCAGCCCCGTGGGACTAGCGGTTTACGAGCCGTACTTC
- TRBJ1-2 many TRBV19 CATWAGMDLRYGYTF TGTGCCACGTGGGCAGGGATGGACTTGCGCTATGGCTACACCTTC
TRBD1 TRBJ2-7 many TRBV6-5 CASSPGQGFREQYF TGTGCCAGCAGTCCGGGACAGGGGTTTCGCGAGCAGTACTTC
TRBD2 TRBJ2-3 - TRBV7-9 CASSPKYGTSGADTRYF TGTGCCAGCAGCCCTAAATACGGGACTAGCGGGGCAGATACGCGGTATTTT
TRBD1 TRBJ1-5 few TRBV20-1 CSAILDRVISQPQHF TGCAGTGCTATCCTGGACAGGGTAATTTCTCAGCCCCAGCATTTT
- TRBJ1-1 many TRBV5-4 CASTQLSGEAFF TGTGCCAGCACCCAGTTATCGGGTGAAGCTTTCTTT
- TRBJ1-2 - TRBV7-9 CASSSLEATNYGYTF TGTGCCAGCAGCTCCCTGGAAGCAACTAACTATGGCTACACCTTC
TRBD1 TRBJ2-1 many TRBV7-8 CASGPRDRGGNEQFF TGTGCCAGCGGTCCGAGGGACAGGGGAGGCAATGAGCAGTTCTTC
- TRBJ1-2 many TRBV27 CASSLTGRAYGYTF TGTGCCAGCAGTTTGACAGGAAGAGCCTATGGCTACACCTTC
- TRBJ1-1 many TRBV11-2 CASREWGFATEAFF TGTGCCAGCAGAGAGTGGGGGTTTGCCACTGAAGCTTTCTTT
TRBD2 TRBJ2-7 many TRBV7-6 CASTRRAGVQYEQYF TGTGCCAGCACTCGACGGGCGGGAGTGCAATACGAGCAGTACTTC
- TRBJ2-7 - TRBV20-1 CSARGGLTYEQYF TGCAGTGCTAGAGGGGGCCTTACCTACGAGCAGTACTTC
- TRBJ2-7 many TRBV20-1 CSARKNREGNEQYF TGCAGTGCTAGAAAAAACAGGGAGGGGAACGAGCAGTACTTC
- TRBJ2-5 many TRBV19 CASRDVGQETQYF TGTGCCAGTAGGGACGTCGGACAAGAGACCCAGTACTTC
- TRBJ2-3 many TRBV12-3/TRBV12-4 CASSSIGIEKDTQYF TGTGCCAGCAGTTCGATAGGGATAGAGAAAGATACGCAGTATTTT
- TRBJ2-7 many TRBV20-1 CSARDLAGSTYEQYF TGCAGTGCTAGAGATTTGGCGGGTTCTACCTACGAGCAGTACTTC
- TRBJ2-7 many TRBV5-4 CASSPWGGNEQYF TGTGCCAGCAGCCCATGGGGAGGCAACGAGCAGTACTTC
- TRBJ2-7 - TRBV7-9 CASSIRGEQSILYEQYF TGTGCCAGCAGCATTAGGGGGGAACAGTCGATCCTCTACGAGCAGTACTTC
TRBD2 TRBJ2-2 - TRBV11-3 CASSLVGLAGVPGELFF TGTGCCAGCAGCTTAGTAGGTCTAGCGGGAGTGCCCGGGGAGCTGTTTTTT
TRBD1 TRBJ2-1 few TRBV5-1 CASSTWTGLNNEQFF TGCGCCAGCAGCACCTGGACAGGGTTGAACAATGAGCAGTTCTTC
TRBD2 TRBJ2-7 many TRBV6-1 CASSASGTIFHEQYF TGTGCCAGCAGTGCCTCCGGGACTATATTCCACGAGCAGTACTTC
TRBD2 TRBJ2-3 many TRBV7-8 CASSGYRLAGRSTDTQYF TGTGCCAGCAGTGGTTATCGCCTAGCGGGGCGAAGCACAGATACGCAGTATTTT
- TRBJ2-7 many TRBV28 CASSFRGRTSYEQYF TGTGCCAGCAGTTTTCGGGGGAGGACCTCCTACGAGCAGTACTTC
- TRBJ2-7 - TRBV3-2 CASSHPTGQAYEQYF TGTGCCAGCAGCCACCCAACAGGTCAAGCCTACGAGCAGTACTTC
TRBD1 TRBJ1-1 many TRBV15 CATADRGDTEAFF TGTGCCACCGCGGACAGGGGGGACACTGAAGCTTTCTTT
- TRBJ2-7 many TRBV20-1 CSARDAGPYEQYF TGCAGTGCTAGAGATGCTGGGCCCTACGAGCAGTACTTC
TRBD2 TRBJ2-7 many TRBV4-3 CASSQASSGYEQYF TGCGCCAGCAGCCAAGCGTCTAGCGGGTACGAGCAGTACTTC
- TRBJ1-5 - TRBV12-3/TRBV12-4 CASSFGGIQPQHF TGTGCCAGCAGTTTCGGGGGAATTCAGCCCCAGCATTTT
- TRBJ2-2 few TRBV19 CASSLWERGTGELFF TGTGCCAGTAGTTTGTGGGAGCGCGGCACCGGGGAGCTGTTTTTT
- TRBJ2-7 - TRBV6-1 CASSDWGSSYEQYF TGTGCCAGCAGCGACTGGGGCAGTTCCTACGAGCAGTACTTC
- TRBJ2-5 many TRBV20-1 CSARGPGFRETQYF TGCAGTGCTAGGGGGCCAGGATTCAGAGAGACCCAGTACTTC
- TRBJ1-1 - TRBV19 CASSMSWVTEAFF TGTGCCAGTAGTATGTCATGGGTCACTGAAGCTTTCTTT